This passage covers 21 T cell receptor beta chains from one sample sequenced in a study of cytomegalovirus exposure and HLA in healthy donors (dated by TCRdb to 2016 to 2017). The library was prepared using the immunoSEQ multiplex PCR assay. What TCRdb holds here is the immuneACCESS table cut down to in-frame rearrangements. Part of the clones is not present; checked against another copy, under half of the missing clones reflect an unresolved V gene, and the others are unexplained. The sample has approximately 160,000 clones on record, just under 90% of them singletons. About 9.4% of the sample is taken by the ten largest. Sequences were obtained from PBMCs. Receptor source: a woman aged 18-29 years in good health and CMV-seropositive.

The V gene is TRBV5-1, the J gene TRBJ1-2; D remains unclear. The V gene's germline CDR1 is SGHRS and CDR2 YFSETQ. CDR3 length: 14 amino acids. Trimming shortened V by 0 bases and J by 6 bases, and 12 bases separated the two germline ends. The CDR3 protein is CASSLGYGSHGYTF. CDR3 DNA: TGCGCCAGCAGCTTGGGGTATGGGAGCCATGGCTACACCTTC.

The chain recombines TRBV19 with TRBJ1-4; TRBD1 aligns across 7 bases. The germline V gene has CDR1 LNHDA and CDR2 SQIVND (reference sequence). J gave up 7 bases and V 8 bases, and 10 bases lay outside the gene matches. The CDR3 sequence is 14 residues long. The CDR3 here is CASRVQGLGEKLFF. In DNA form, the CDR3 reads TGTGCCAGTCGTGTACAGGGGTTAGGTGAAAAACTGTTTTTT.

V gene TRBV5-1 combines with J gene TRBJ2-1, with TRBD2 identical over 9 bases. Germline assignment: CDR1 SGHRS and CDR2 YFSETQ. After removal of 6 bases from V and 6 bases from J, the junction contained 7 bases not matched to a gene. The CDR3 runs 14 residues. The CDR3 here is CASTLGREGNEQFF. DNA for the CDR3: TGCGCCAGCACCCTGGGGCGGGAGGGCAATGAGCAGTTCTTC.

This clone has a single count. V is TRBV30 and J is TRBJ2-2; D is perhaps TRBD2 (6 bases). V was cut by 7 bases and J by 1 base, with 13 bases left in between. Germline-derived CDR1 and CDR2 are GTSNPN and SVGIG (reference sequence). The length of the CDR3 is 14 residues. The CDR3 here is CAYRLGLNTGELFF. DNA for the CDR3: TGTGCCTACAGACTAGGGTTGAACACCGGGGAGCTGTTTTTT.

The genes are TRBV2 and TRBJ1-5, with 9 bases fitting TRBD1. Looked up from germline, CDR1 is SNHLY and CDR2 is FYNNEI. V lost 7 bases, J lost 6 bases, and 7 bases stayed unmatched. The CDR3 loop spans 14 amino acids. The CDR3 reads CASNRGTGSQPQHF. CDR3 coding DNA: TGTGCCAGCAATCGAGGGACAGGGTCTCAGCCCCAGCATTTT.

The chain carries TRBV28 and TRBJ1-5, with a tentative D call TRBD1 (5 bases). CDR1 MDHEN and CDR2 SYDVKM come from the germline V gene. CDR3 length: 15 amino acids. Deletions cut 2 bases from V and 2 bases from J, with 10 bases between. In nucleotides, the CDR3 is TGTGCCAGCAGTTTACAGGGATATGGCAATCAGCCCCAGCATTTT. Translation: CASSLQGYGNQPQHF.

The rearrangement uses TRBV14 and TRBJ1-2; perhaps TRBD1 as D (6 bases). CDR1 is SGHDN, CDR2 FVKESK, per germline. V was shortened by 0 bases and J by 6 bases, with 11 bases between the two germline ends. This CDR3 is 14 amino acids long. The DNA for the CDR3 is TGTGCCAGCAGCCAAGAGGGGGGGCGCGATGGCTACACCTTC. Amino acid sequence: CASSQEGGRDGYTF.

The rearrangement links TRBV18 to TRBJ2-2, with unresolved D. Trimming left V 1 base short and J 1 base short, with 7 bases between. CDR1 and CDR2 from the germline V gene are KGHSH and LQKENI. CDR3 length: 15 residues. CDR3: CASSPHAGNTGELFF. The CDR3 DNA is TGTGCCAGCTCACCACACGCAGGGAACACCGGGGAGCTGTTTTTT.

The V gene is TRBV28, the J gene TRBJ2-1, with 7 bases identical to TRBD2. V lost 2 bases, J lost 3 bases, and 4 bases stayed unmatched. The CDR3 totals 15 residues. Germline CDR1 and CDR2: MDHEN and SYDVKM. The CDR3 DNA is TGTGCCAGCAGTTTAGCGGTAGCGGGCTACAATGAGCAGTTCTTC. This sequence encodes CASSLAVAGYNEQFF.

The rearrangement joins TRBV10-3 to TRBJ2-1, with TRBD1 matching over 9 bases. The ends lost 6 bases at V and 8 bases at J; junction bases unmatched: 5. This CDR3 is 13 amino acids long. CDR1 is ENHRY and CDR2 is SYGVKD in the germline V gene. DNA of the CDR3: TGTGCCATCAGCGAGACAGGGGGGGATGAGCAGTTCTTC. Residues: CAISETGGDEQFF.

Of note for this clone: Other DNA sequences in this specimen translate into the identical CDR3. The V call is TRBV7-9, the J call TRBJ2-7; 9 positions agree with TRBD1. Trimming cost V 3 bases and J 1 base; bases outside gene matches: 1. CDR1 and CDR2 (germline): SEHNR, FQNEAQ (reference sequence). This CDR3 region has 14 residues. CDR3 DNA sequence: TGTGCCAGCAGCTTTGGGACAGGGTCCTACGAGCAGTACTTC. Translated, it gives CASSFGTGSYEQYF.

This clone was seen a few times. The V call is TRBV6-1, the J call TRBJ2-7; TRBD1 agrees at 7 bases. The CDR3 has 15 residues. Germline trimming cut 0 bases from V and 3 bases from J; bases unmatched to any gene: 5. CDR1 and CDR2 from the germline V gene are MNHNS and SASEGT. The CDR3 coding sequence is TGTGCCAGCAGTGAAGCGCTGGACAGGATCTACGAGCAGTACTTC. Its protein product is CASSEALDRIYEQYF.

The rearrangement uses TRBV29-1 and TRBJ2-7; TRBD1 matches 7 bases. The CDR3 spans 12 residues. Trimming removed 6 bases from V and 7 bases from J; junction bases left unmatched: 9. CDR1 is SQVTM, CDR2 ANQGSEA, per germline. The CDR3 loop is CSVRTGTEEQYF. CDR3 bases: TGCAGCGTAAGAACCGGGACAGAAGAGCAGTACTTC.

CDR3 sequence (DNA): TGTGCCAGCAGCTTAGGGGACAGGGGATCGGGACAGCCCCAGCATTTT. Translation gives CASSLGDRGSGQPQHF. V gene TRBV7-9 combines with J gene TRBJ1-5; 10 nucleotides match TRBD1. Trimming at V came to 1 base and at J to 7 bases, leaving 7 bases not matched to a gene. The CDR3 length is 16 residues. Germline-derived CDR1 and CDR2 are SEHNR and FQNEAQ (reference sequence).

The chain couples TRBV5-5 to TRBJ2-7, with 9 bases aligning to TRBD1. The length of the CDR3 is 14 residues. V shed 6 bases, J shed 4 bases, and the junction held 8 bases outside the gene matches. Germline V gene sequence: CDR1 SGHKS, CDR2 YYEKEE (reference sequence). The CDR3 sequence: CASTFQTGGYEQYF. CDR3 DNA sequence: TGTGCCAGCACCTTCCAGACAGGGGGATACGAGCAGTACTTC. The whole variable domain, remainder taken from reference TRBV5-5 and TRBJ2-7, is DAGVTQSPTHLIKTRGQQVTLRCSPISGHKSVSWYQQVLGQGPQFIFQYYEKEERGRGNFPDRFSARQFPNYSSELNVNALLLGDSALYLCASTFQTGGYEQYFGPGTRLTVT.

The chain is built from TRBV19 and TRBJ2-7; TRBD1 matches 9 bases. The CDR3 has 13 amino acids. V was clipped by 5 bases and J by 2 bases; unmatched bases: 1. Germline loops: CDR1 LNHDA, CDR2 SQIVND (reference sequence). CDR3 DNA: TGTGCCAGTAGTGGGACAGGGCCCTACGAGCAGTACTTC. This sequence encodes CASSGTGPYEQYF. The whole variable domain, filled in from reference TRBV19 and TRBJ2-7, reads DGGITQSPKYLFRKEGQNVTLSCEQNLNHDAMYWYRQDPGQGLRLIYYSQIVNDFQKGDIAEGYSVSREKKESFPLTVTSAQKNPTAFYLCASSGTGPYEQYFGPGTRLTVT.

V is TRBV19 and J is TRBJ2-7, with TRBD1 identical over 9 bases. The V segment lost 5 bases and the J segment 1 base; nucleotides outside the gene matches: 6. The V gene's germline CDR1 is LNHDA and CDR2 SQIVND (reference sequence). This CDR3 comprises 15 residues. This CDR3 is CASSARQGVSYEQYF. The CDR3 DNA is TGTGCCAGTAGTGCTCGACAGGGGGTATCCTACGAGCAGTACTTC.

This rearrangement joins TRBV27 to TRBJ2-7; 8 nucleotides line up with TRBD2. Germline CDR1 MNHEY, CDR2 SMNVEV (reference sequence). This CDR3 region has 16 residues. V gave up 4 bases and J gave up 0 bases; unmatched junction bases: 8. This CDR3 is CASSSWTSSSSYEQYF. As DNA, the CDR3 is TGTGCCAGCAGTTCCTGGACTAGCAGTAGCTCCTACGAGCAGTACTTC.

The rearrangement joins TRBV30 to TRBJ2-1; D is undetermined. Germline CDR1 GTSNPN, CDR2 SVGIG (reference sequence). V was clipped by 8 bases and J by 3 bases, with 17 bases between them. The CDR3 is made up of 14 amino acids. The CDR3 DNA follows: TGTGCCGGATCCATTGGCGGAAACTACAATGAGCAGTTCTTC. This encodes CAGSIGGNYNEQFF. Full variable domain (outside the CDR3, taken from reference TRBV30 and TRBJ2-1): SQTIHQWPATLVQPVGSPLSLECTVEGTSNPNLYWYRQAAGRGLQLLFYSVGIGQISSEVPQNLSASRPQDRQFILSSKKLLLSDSGFYLCAGSIGGNYNEQFFGPGTRLTVL.

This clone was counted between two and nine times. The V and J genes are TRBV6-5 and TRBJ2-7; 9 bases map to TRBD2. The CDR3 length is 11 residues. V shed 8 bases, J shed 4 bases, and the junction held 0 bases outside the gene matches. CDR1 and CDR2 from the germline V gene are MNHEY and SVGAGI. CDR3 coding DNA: TGTGCCAGCGGACTAGCGTACGAGCAGTACTTC. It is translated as CASGLAYEQYF.

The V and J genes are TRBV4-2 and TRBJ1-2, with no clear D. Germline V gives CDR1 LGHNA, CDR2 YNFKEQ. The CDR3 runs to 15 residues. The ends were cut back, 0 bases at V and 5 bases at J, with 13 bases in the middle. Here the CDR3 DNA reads TGTGCCAGCAGCCAAGAGTGGCAGGTTGGGTATGGCTACACCTTC. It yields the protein CASSQEWQVGYGYTF.